Listed below are T cell receptor beta chains from one sample, sequenced in a study of shared clonotypes between healthy human individuals. Assay used: immunoSEQ multiplex PCR; TCRdb lists only in-frame clones, some missing. The table lists roughly 2.5 million clones, 85% to 95% of them singletons. Sequenced material: naive CD4+ T cells sorted from blood. The source of these receptors is a young man in good health. CDR3s include the opening cysteine and the closing phenylalanine or tryptophan. The D gene is left open where the match is weak. Expanded clones are given a class, and other clones once, few, many or no size at all.

d_call,cdr3_length,j_call,clone_size,v_call,cdr3_nt,cdr3_aa
-,14,TRBJ2-2,-,TRBV6-1,TGTGCCAGCAGGATGGAGACAAACACCGGGGAGCTGTTTTTT,CASRMETNTGELFF
-,17,TRBJ2-2,-,TRBV12-2,TGTGCAAGTCGCTTCTCCCCGGGACAGGGGTGCGTCGGGGAGCTGTTTTTT,CASRFSPGQGCVGELFF
TRBD1,16,TRBJ1-2,-,TRBV19,TGTGCCAGTAGTATAGAATCGACAGGGAGATTGGTTGGCTACACCTTC,CASSIESTGRLVGYTF
-,15,TRBJ1-4,-,TRBV4-1,TGCGCCAGCAGGGTGGGGGGGGGCGGGCGTGAAAAACTGTTTTTT,CASRVGGGGREKLFF
-,11,TRBJ2-5,few,TRBV12-5,TGTGCTAGTGGTTTTCAAGAGACCCAGTACTTC,CASGFQETQYF
TRBD1,14,TRBJ1-1,-,TRBV28,TGTGCCAGCAGTCTGACACAGGGGATCACTGAAGCTTTCTTT,CASSLTQGITEAFF
TRBD1,15,TRBJ2-1,-,TRBV28,TGTGCCAGCAATTTAGCGGGGACAGGGGTACATGAGCAGTTCTTC,CASNLAGTGVHEQFF
-,15,TRBJ2-2,-,TRBV10-1,TGCGCCAGCAGTGAGTCGACCAGGGACTCCGGGGAGCTGTTTTTT,CASSESTRDSGELFF
-,14,TRBJ2-7,-,TRBV29-1,TGCAGCGTTCGGGCCCCTGGGACACCCTACGAGCAGTACTTC,CSVRAPGTPYEQYF
TRBD2,15,TRBJ2-5,-,TRBV27,TGTGCCAGCAGTTCGGAAGCGGGGGCTTCTGAGACCCAGTACTTC,CASSSEAGASETQYF
TRBD2,15,TRBJ2-6,-,TRBV19,TGTGCCGCCAACCCGGGGGGAACTGGGGCCAACGTCCTGACTTTC,CAANPGGTGANVLTF
-,21,TRBJ1-1,-,TRBV5-1,TGCGCCAGCAGCTTGTGGCGGGGCGTGGGTTTGACAGGAAGTATGAACACTGAAGCTTTCTTT,CASSLWRGVGLTGSMNTEAFF
-,12,TRBJ2-7,-,TRBV30,TGTGCCTGTGGGACTCGAGCCTACGAGCAGTACTTC,CACGTRAYEQYF
TRBD1,14,TRBJ2-7,-,TRBV30,TGTGCCTGGAGGTCGGGACAGGGGATGTCTAAGCAGTACTTC,CAWRSGQGMSKQYF
TRBD1,16,TRBJ1-1,-,TRBV30,TGTGCCTGGAGGATTAAGGGGGCGCGGGGGAACACTGAAGCTTTCTTT,CAWRIKGARGNTEAFF
-,15,TRBJ1-5,-,TRBV19,TGTGCCACCAGCCCCCTCGGGTTTAGCAATCAGCCCCAGCATTTT,CATSPLGFSNQPQHF
TRBD1,17,TRBJ1-2,once,TRBV6-4,TGTGCCAGCAAATTGCGGGACAGGGGCCCCCTTAGTGATGGCTACACCTTC,CASKLRDRGPLSDGYTF
-,13,TRBJ1-2,-,TRBV7-2,TGTGCCAGCAGTTCCCAGGTTGGGTATGGCTACACCTTC,CASSSQVGYGYTF
-,13,TRBJ2-1,-,TRBV6-5,TGTGCCAGCAGTCGCCCCCCCTACAATGAGCAGTTCTTC,CASSRPPYNEQFF
TRBD2,20,TRBJ2-1,-,TRBV18,TGTGCCAGCTCACCACCGTCGCTACTCCCGGGACTAGCGGAATACAATGAGCAGTTCTTC,CASSPPSLLPGLAEYNEQFF
-,13,TRBJ2-7,-,TRBV28,TGTGCCAGCAGTCAACTGTCTCCCTACGAGCAGTACTTC,CASSQLSPYEQYF
-,12,TRBJ2-1,-,TRBV6-5,TGCTACGCCGGGACACCCTACAATGAGCAGTTCTTC,CYAGTPYNEQFF
-,13,TRBJ1-1,-,TRBV7-9,TGTGCCAGCAGCTTAGGGGTTGGGAGGGAAGCTTTCTTT,CASSLGVGREAFF